Presented here are 8 T cell receptor beta chains from one specimen sequenced in a study of cytomegalovirus exposure and HLA in healthy donors. Use of 60 Vbeta and 13 Jbeta primers characterized the PCR. Profiling relied on immunoSEQ multiplex PCR, and the TCRdb table lists in-frame clones only, not all of them. The sample has 95,000 to 150,000 clones, around 78% seen once. The sequencing sample was made of PBMCs. These receptors came from a man aged 35 to 55 in good health and CMV-seronegative.

In DNA, the CDR3 is TGTGCCAGCAGTTTCGGAGAGACCCAGTACTTC. It codes for CASSFGETQYF. The chain links TRBV28 to TRBJ2-5, with D uncertain. Trimming shortened V by 3 bases and J by 4 bases, and 3 bases separated the two germline ends. The CDR3 length is 11 residues. Germline CDR1 reads MDHEN; CDR2 reads SYDVKM.

J is TRBJ1-2 and V is TRBV6-1; D perhaps matches TRBD1 (5 bases). V gave up 6 bases and J gave up 5 bases, with 10 bases separating them. The germline CDR1 and CDR2 sequences are MNHNS and SASEGT. The length of the CDR3 is 12 residues. As DNA, the CDR3 is TGTGCCAGCAGCGGGGGAGGTTATGGCTACACCTTC. It specifies CASSGGGYGYTF.

This sequence joins TRBV6-1 and TRBJ2-5; TRBD1 matches 8 bases. The CDR3 totals 15 residues. V lost 5 bases, J lost 0 bases, and 5 bases stayed unmatched. Germline-derived CDR1 and CDR2 are MNHNS and SASEGT. CDR3 sequence: CASSTDRAYQETQYF. The DNA of the CDR3 is TGTGCCAGCAGTACGGACAGGGCGTACCAAGAGACCCAGTACTTC.

The rearrangement uses TRBV28 and TRBJ1-5; unclear D gene. V lost 8 bases and J lost 4, with 18 bases in between. The CDR3 is made up of 15 amino acids. Germline V gives CDR1 MDHEN, CDR2 SYDVKM. In DNA, the CDR3 is TGTGCCAGCGTGGACTACCGGACTCCGAATCAGCCCCAGCATTTT. Translating it yields CASVDYRTPNQPQHF.

The gene calls are TRBV29-1 and TRBJ2-5; TRBD1 is a possible D gene (6 bases). CDR1 and CDR2 (germline): SQVTM, ANQGSEA. The germline V and J ends were trimmed by 1 base and 11 bases, with 11 bases remaining between them. The length of the CDR3 is 11 residues. The CDR3 is CSVEGRGEQYF. The CDR3 DNA follows: TGCAGCGTTGAAGGCAGGGGAGAGCAGTACTTC.

The V call is TRBV2, the J call TRBJ1-3; D possibly corresponds to TRBD1 (6 bases). In germline, CDR1 is SNHLY, CDR2 FYNNEI. The CDR3 runs to 14 residues. Trimming took 2 bases from V and 3 from J, leaving 8 bases between them. CDR3 amino acids: CASSETRGGNTIYF. CDR3 DNA sequence: TGTGCCAGCAGTGAAACCAGGGGTGGAAACACCATATATTTT.

V is TRBV27 and J is TRBJ2-7; maybe TRBD2 (7 bases). The CDR3 spans 14 residues. Germline CDR1 reads MNHEY; CDR2 reads SMNVEV (reference sequence). V was trimmed by 5 bases and J by 6 bases, leaving 17 bases between them. The CDR3 here is CASSLGGGWAEQYF. The CDR3 nucleotides are TGTGCCAGCAGTCTTGGGGGGGGCTGGGCCGAGCAGTACTTC.

The chain employs TRBV28 and TRBJ1-4; 7 bases agree with TRBD1. Per germline, CDR1 MDHEN and CDR2 SYDVKM. The CDR3 is 15 amino acids. The J segment lost 6 bases and the V segment lost 8 bases, leaving 12 bases of the junction unmatched. CDR3 protein: CASSPQGLKDEKLFF. CDR3 sequence (DNA): TGTGCCAGCTCCCCACAGGGGTTAAAAGATGAAAAACTGTTTTTT.